This T cell receptor beta chain was identified during a study of T cells after yellow fever vaccination. A universal primer site and UMIs were added as TCR cDNA was made by 5'RACE template switching. From the 5' RACE reads, TCRdb called clonotypes with MiXCR, one entry per CDR3 protein. Counted here are roughly 400,000 distinct CDR3 sequences, under 20% occurring once; the ten biggest clones make up around 17%. The V segment lost 7 bases and the J segment 1 base; nucleotides outside the gene matches: 8. Germline V gene data show CDR1 as MNHEY and CDR2 as SVGAGI. The CDR3 is 15 amino acids. There are a few counts of this clonotype.

The receptor comes from a man younger than 35 who received the YFV17D yellow fever vaccine. V and J are TRBV6-5 and TRBJ1-1; 8 nucleotides align to TRBD1. Specimen: PBMCs, collected before the yellow fever booster vaccination. The CDR3 loop is CASKGKDRANTEAFF. DNA for the CDR3: TGTGCCAGCAAAGGAAAGGACAGGGCGAACACTGAAGCTTTCTTT.